This T cell receptor (beta chain) was documented in a study of blood T cell repertoires in COVID-19. Study-level background: Researchers got acute and convalescent COVID-19 samples from the United States, Italy and Spain. Nucleic acid was either cDNA or gDNA, and it came from T cells, B-cell-depleted T cells, or PBMCs.

Only in-frame clones appear in the TCRdb table, and some are missing; sequencing was by immunoSEQ multiplex PCR. The sample holds about 240,000 clones; 80% to 90% are singletons and the top ten take roughly 4%. The CDR3 runs to 16 residues. V shed 5 bases, J shed 12 bases, and the junction held 14 bases outside the gene matches. Germline V CDR1 and CDR2: SGHVS, FQNEAQ. Researchers sorted participants into cohorts using their self-reported clinical history. What the recovered Cohort 3 donors had was two negative PCRs, clearance, or symptom resolution. V usage is TRBV7-8 and J usage is TRBJ2-1; 12 nucleotides line up with TRBD2. This receptor was obtained from a woman aged 25 to 39 who had recovered from COVID-19. The specimen sequenced was PBMCs or T cells enriched from blood (not recorded which). The CDR3 bases are TGTGCCAGCAGCGCTAGCGGGAGGGCCAAGTGGGTTGGGCAGTTCTTC. This sequence encodes CASSASGRAKWVGQFF.